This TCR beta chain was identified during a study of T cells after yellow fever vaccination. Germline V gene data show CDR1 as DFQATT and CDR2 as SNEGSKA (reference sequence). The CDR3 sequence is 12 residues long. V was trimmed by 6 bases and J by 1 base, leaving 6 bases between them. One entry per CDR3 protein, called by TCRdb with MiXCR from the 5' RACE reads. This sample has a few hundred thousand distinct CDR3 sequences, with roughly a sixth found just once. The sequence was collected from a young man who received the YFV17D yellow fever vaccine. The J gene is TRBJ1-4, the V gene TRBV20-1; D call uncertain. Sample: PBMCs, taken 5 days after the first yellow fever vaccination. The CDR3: CSAKGTNEKLFF. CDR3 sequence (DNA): TGCAGTGCCAAGGGAACTAATGAAAAACTGTTTTTT.